These 22 T cell receptor beta chains were sequenced from one sample in a study of blood T cell repertoires in COVID-19. Repertoires were generated with immunoSEQ multiplex PCR, while TCRdb's copy carries only in-frame clones and drops some. The sample shows roughly 250,000 clones, about four fifths of them seen only once. Source material: peripheral blood. These receptor sequences come from a woman aged 80 or older with acute or convalescent COVID-19.

The rearrangement joins TRBV19 to TRBJ2-6, with 8 positions matching TRBD2. From germline, CDR1 is LNHDA and CDR2 SQIVND (reference sequence). Trimming removed 5 bases from V and 0 bases from J; junction bases left unmatched: 3. The CDR3 sequence is 16 residues long. The CDR3, as DNA: TGTGCCAGTAGTCGCGGGGGGTACTCTGGGGCCAACGTCCTGACTTTC. Translated: CASSRGGYSGANVLTF. Based on the CDR3 plus reference TRBV19 and TRBJ2-6, the full variable domain is DGGITQSPKYLFRKEGQNVTLSCEQNLNHDAMYWYRQDPGQGLRLIYYSQIVNDFQKGDIAEGYSVSREKKESFPLTVTSAQKNPTAFYLCASSRGGYSGANVLTFGAGSRLTVL.

In its sample, this clone was seen a few times. The chain employs TRBV18 and TRBJ2-7; possibly TRBD2 for D (6 bases). The CDR3 is made up of 15 amino acids. Trimming left V 1 base short and J 0 bases short, with 10 bases between. CDR1 and CDR2 from the germline V gene are KGHSH and LQKENI. CDR3 sequence: CASSPRAGSSYEQYF. Here the CDR3 DNA reads TGTGCCAGCTCACCACGGGCGGGGAGCTCCTACGAGCAGTACTTC. Based on the CDR3 plus reference TRBV18 and TRBJ2-7, the full variable domain is NAGVMQNPRHLVRRRGQEARLRCSPMKGHSHVYWYRQLPEEGLKFMVYLQKENIIDESGMPKERFSAEFPKEGPSILRIQQVVRGDSAAYFCASSPRAGSSYEQYFGPGTRLTVT.

The chain links TRBV5-4 to TRBJ2-1; 8 bases match TRBD2. The CDR3 runs to 14 residues. Germline V gene sequence: CDR1 SGHNT, CDR2 YYREEE (reference sequence). Trimming removed 2 bases from V and 7 bases from J; junction bases left unmatched: 5. The CDR3 reads CASSLRGGGNEQFF. The DNA of the CDR3 is TGTGCCAGCAGCTTACGGGGGGGCGGTAATGAGCAGTTCTTC.

The rearrangement uses TRBV19 and TRBJ2-2; 7 bases agree with TRBD1. CDR1 is LNHDA, CDR2 SQIVND, per germline (reference sequence). The CDR3 is 15 residues long. The J segment lost 4 bases and the V segment lost 3 bases, leaving 5 bases of the junction unmatched. CDR3 in DNA: TGTGCCAGTAGTATGATCAGGGGGAGCACCGGGGAGCTGTTTTTT. Translated: CASSMIRGSTGELFF.

The chain uses TRBV7-9 and TRBJ1-6, with 10 nucleotides matching TRBD1. This CDR3 comprises 18 residues. V dropped 6 bases and J dropped 7; count of bases not matched to a gene: 15. Germline CDR1 reads SEHNR; CDR2 reads FQNEAQ (reference sequence). The CDR3 loop reads CASRSRPIGQGGNSPLHF. The CDR3 DNA follows: TGTGCCAGCAGGAGCCGACCCATAGGACAGGGGGGGAATTCACCCCTCCACTTT.

This clone was seen once. V gene TRBV28 combines with J gene TRBJ1-2, with a weak D call TRBD1 (5 bases). This CDR3 is built from 13 residues. V was pared by 6 bases and J by 4 bases, with 12 bases between. CDR1 and CDR2 (germline): MDHEN, SYDVKM. The CDR3 DNA follows: TGTGCCAGCAGCGAGCGGGGGTTCTATGGCTACACCTTC. The encoded protein is CASSERGFYGYTF.

V and J are TRBV10-3 and TRBJ1-2; 7 bases fit TRBD1. The CDR3 contains 14 residues. The germline V gene encodes CDR1 ENHRY and CDR2 SYGVKD. The V gene end was trimmed by 6 bases and the J gene end by 3 bases; junction bases not matched to a gene: 7. The CDR3 nucleotides read TGTGCCATCAGCTCCCCCACAGGGGACTATGGCTACACCTTC. Translating it yields CAISSPTGDYGYTF.

Only a few counts were recorded for this clone. V and J are TRBV5-6 and TRBJ2-2; TRBD1 agrees at 7 bases. Germline values: CDR1 SGHDT, CDR2 YYEEEE. Trimming cost V 2 bases and J 3 bases; bases outside gene matches: 4. This CDR3 is 15 amino acids long. This CDR3 reads CASSFGQGDTGELFF. CDR3 bases: TGTGCCAGCAGCTTTGGGCAGGGGGACACCGGGGAGCTGTTTTTT.

This clone has just one count. The V gene is TRBV5-1, the J gene TRBJ1-3; D may be TRBD1 (5 bases). Trimming removed 7 bases from V and 0 bases from J, with 11 bases in between. CDR1 is SGHRS, CDR2 YFSETQ, per germline. The CDR3 runs 14 residues. Here the CDR3 DNA reads TGCGCCAGCCAGGGCGGAATCTCTGGAAACACCATATATTTT. Translated: CASQGGISGNTIYF.

The chain has TRBV7-9 and TRBJ1-2; a possible D gene is TRBD1 (5 bases). This CDR3 spans 13 amino acids. CDR1 is SEHNR and CDR2 is FQNEAQ in the germline V gene (reference sequence). With 5 bases removed from V and 7 bases from J, the gap between germline ends came to 14 bases. The CDR3 reads CASSTGGVVGYTF. As DNA, the CDR3 is TGTGCCAGCAGCACCGGGGGGGTGGTTGGCTACACCTTC. The full variable domain, in which reference TRBV7-9 and TRBJ1-2 provide the parts outside the CDR3, is DTGVSQNPRHKITKRGQNVTFRCDPISEHNRLYWYRQTLGQGPEFLTYFQNEAQLEKSRLLSDRFSAERPKGSFSTLEIQRTEQGDSAMYLCASSTGGVVGYTFGSGTRLTVV.

The genes are TRBV15 and TRBJ1-1, with 7 bases fitting TRBD1. The trim removed 4 bases at V and 4 bases at J, leaving 9 bases unmatched. This CDR3 comprises 15 residues. Germline loops: CDR1 LNHNV, CDR2 YYDKDF (reference sequence). For the CDR3, the DNA is TGTGCCACCAGCACGACCCAGGGGGAGATCACTGAAGCTTTCTTT. This encodes CATSTTQGEITEAFF.

The chain employs TRBV5-5 and TRBJ2-3, with D hard to call. V lost 5 bases, J lost 2 bases, and 6 bases lay in between. This CDR3 has 12 residues. Per the germline V gene, CDR1 is SGHKS and CDR2 is YYEKEE (reference sequence). The CDR3 spells CASSPYTDTQYF. The CDR3 coding sequence is TGTGCCAGCAGTCCGTACACAGATACGCAGTATTTT.

The CDR3 is CASSPGYRVGEKLFF. CDR3 coding DNA: TGTGCCAGCTCACCTGGGTACAGGGTTGGAGAAAAACTGTTTTTT. The chain uses TRBV18 and TRBJ1-4; D possibly corresponds to TRBD1 (6 bases). V lost 3 bases and J lost 8, with 16 bases in between. This CDR3 spans 15 amino acids. Germline V gene lookup returns CDR1 KGHSH and CDR2 LQKENI.

The rearrangement uses TRBV5-6 and TRBJ1-4; D unresolved. V gave up 2 bases and J gave up 4 bases, with 12 bases separating them. CDR3 size: 15 residues. Germline CDR1 SGHDT, CDR2 YYEEEE. CDR3 in amino acids: CASSFYGAVNEKLFF. DNA of the CDR3: TGTGCCAGCAGCTTCTACGGAGCAGTTAATGAAAAACTGTTTTTT. Full variable domain (outside the CDR3, taken from reference TRBV5-6 and TRBJ1-4): DAGVTQSPTHLIKTRGQQVTLRCSPKSGHDTVSWYQQALGQGPQFIFQYYEEEERQRGNFPDRFSGHQFPNYSSELNVNALLLGDSALYLCASSFYGAVNEKLFFGSGTQLSVL.

This chain links TRBV2 with TRBJ1-6; TRBD1 agrees at 7 bases. Trimming took 2 bases from V and 5 from J; bases not matched to a gene: 6. CDR1 is SNHLY and CDR2 is FYNNEI in the germline V gene. The CDR3 is 16 amino acids. The CDR3 reads CASSERRDRNNSPLHF. The CDR3 coding sequence is TGTGCCAGCAGTGAAAGGCGGGACAGAAATAATTCACCCCTCCACTTT. The full variable domain, in which reference TRBV2 and TRBJ1-6 provide the parts outside the CDR3, is EPEVTQTPSHQVTQMGQEVILRCVPISNHLYFYWYRQILGQKVEFLVSFYNNEISEKSEIFDDQFSVERPDGSNFTLKIRSTKLEDSAMYFCASSERRDRNNSPLHFGNGTRLTVT.

J is TRBJ1-5 and V is TRBV19, with 8 bases fitting TRBD1. V gave up 6 bases and J gave up 5 bases; unmatched junction bases: 3. The CDR3 totals 13 residues. The germline V gene encodes CDR1 LNHDA and CDR2 SQIVND (reference sequence). The CDR3: CASRETGDQPQHF. The CDR3 coding sequence is TGTGCCAGTAGAGAGACAGGGGATCAGCCCCAGCATTTT.

The V gene is TRBV19, the J gene TRBJ2-6; D is undetermined. The CDR3 length is 14 residues. Germline V lookup: CDR1 LNHDA, CDR2 SQIVND (reference sequence). Trimming took 7 bases from V and 1 from J, leaving 8 bases between them. This chain's CDR3 is CASKPLSGANVLTF. Here the CDR3 DNA reads TGTGCCAGTAAGCCATTGTCTGGGGCCAACGTCCTGACTTTC.

The chain employs TRBV19 and TRBJ2-2; 8 bases are shared with TRBD1. Germline V lookup: CDR1 LNHDA, CDR2 SQIVND (reference sequence). This CDR3 spans 14 amino acids. V trimming: 8 bases; J trimming: 0 bases; junction bases outside the gene matches: 2. The CDR3 sequence is CASGGQANTGELFF. CDR3 DNA: TGTGCCAGTGGGGGACAGGCGAACACCGGGGAGCTGTTTTTT.

The chain links TRBV2 to TRBJ2-5; 8 positions match TRBD1. This CDR3 is 14 amino acids long. V gave up 7 bases and J gave up 4 bases; unmatched junction bases: 8. Germline CDR1 is SNHLY and CDR2 is FYNNEI. CDR3 amino acids: CASTTGGFGETQYF. The CDR3 DNA reads TGTGCCAGCACCACAGGGGGATTCGGAGAGACCCAGTACTTC.

CDR3 region: CASRLQSSYNSPLHF. The CDR3 nucleotides read TGCGCCAGCAGGCTACAGAGCTCCTATAATTCACCCCTCCACTTT. The chain joins TRBV4-1 to TRBJ1-6; D call uncertain. This CDR3 has 15 residues. Per germline, CDR1 MGHRA and CDR2 YSYEKL. V was cut by 6 bases and J by 0 bases, with 9 bases left in between.

The chain recombines TRBV9 with TRBJ2-7, with TRBD1 matching over 7 bases. Germline lookup yields CDR1 SGDLS and CDR2 YYNGEE. The V and J ends lost 4 bases and 3 bases, in that order; junction bases with no gene match: 10. CDR3 length equals 15 residues. The CDR3 here is CASSRLGQAHYEQYF. In nucleotides, the CDR3 is TGTGCCAGCAGCCGCCTTGGACAGGCCCACTACGAGCAGTACTTC.

This chain connects TRBV5-1 to TRBJ1-1; D unresolved. Trimming took off 4 bases at V and 0 bases at J, with 13 bases between the two ends. CDR1 is SGHRS and CDR2 is YFSETQ in the germline V gene. The CDR3 is made up of 15 amino acids. CDR3 in amino acids: CASSPLIGVNTEAFF. The CDR3 nucleotides are TGCGCCAGCAGCCCCCTCATCGGGGTGAACACTGAAGCTTTCTTT.